The entry below describes one T cell receptor (beta chain). The target of this receptor is not known. Qualities for individual bases were not recorded, and no much larger clone is one base off. Receptor libraries were prepared by the immunoSEQ multiplex PCR assay. For the multiplex PCR, a mixture combining 60 forward primers for TCR Vbeta segments and 13 reverse primers for TCR Jbeta segments was used. Amplification of the CDR3 region of rearranged TCR beta genes was performed with a multiplex PCR assay on genomic DNA. The Illumina HiSeq System was used to sequence the amplified TCR beta libraries as 87-base-pair reads. Concerning the study's data processing: In a later analysis, roughly 80 million unique TCR beta chains were counted across the 500 to 850 repertoires, and approximately 11 million of these chains were shared by at least two donors. Raw reads were error-corrected and collapsed into unique sequences by a nearest-neighbor algorithm in which closely related sequences were merged to remove PCR and sequencing errors. Alignment of CDR3 sequences to IMGT reference sequences was used to assign V, D and J gene segments. Each retained sequence needed at least a six-nucleotide match to both a V gene segment and a J gene segment. A rearrangement counted as productive if the CDR3 had no stop codons and remained in frame with V and J, and every other rearrangement counted as non-productive. Following IMGT convention, CDR3 was defined as the stretch from the second conserved V-encoded cysteine up to the conserved J-encoded phenylalanine. The earlier analysis of roughly 590 of the donors excluded sequences that lacked an unambiguous match to a single V gene segment. In an earlier analysis of a few hundred of the donors, V segments were called functional above 56.7% productive rearrangements and were called segregating when the between-donor standard deviation exceeded 5%. To diagnose cytomegalovirus status from the catalog of TCR beta chain sequences, a statistical classification framework was built. A later analysis assigned V and J genes by comparing TCR nucleotide sequences with IMGT/GENE-DB human TR gene sequences. The TCRdist pipeline was used in a later analysis to assign CDR3 sequences and most-parsimonious VDJ recombination scenarios. In a later analysis, every TCR beta chain was defined by the combination of its CDR3 amino acid sequence and its V-gene family, and reads without a unique V-gene family were dropped. To address suspected cross-contamination and a sequencing artifact, a later analysis removed roughly 640 highly shared, low-generation-probability nucleotide sequences. A later analysis calculated a clonal expansion index for each public chain from normalized within-repertoire ranks of inferred template counts. In a later analysis, generation probabilities were computed with a VDJ recombination model fitted to out-of-frame rearrangements, and the resulting probabilities were checked against IGoR. In a later analysis, TCR-TCR, TCR-HLA and TCR-CMV co-occurrence was scored with hypergeometric tests, and a repertoire-size bias correction was applied to TCR pairs. In a later analysis, false discovery rates were estimated by permuting HLA or CMV assignments 20 times. In a later analysis, co-occurring TCRs were grouped with DBSCAN, and TCRdist sequence similarity was added when clustering was performed within HLA-allele-positive subsets. Repertoires with fewer than 30,000 or more than 120,000 public chains were left out of co-occurrence clustering, as were roughly five repertoires with anomalous nucleotide sharing. TCRdb obtained this table from immuneACCESS and retained in-frame rearrangements with V and J assigned. These tables miss some clones; where compared with another copy, unresolved V genes account for less than half of the shortfall, and the remainder is unexplained. From that table come the V and J calls and clone size; the DNA was used to work out D and trimming. Counted in this sample were about 150,000 clones; 75% of them appeared once. The ten largest clonotypes hold around 10% of the sample.

The data were obtained in a study of cytomegalovirus exposure and HLA in healthy donors (dated by TCRdb to 2017 to 2019). Concerning the study at large: According to an earlier analysis of a few hundred of the donors, 150 million to 200 million T cells yielded 117 million unique TCR beta sequences and 250 to 350 Gb of sequence data. A later genetic analysis used genome-wide SNP genotypes for about 60% of the roughly 700 donors, treating that subset as a discovery cohort. Rather than using new phenotypic data, the later analysis identified candidate immune exposures from TCR beta sequences and from how often those sequences occurred across donors. To study patterns of TCR occurrence, a later analysis re-analyzed previously published TCR beta repertoires from 600 to 750 donors and added high-resolution HLA genotyping. To predict cytomegalovirus infection status, the study brought together high-throughput TCR immunosequencing, statistical association of individual TCRs with disease status, and machine learning. Alongside the repertoire data, information on donor age, sex, ethnicity and CMV serostatus was compiled. Of the roughly 400 genotyped donors, less than 85% were placed in the genetic ancestry cluster associated with self-reported Caucasian donors. Class I and class II HLA loci were covered by the typing at four-digit resolution. The number of donors typed differed by locus, with about 629-630 for A, B, C, DRB1 and DQB1, more than 500 for DQA1, about 610 for DPA1, and 450 to 480 for DPB1. Approximately 330 gigabases of sequencing data and approximately 92 million unique TCR sequences made up an early release that covered over 550 HLA-typed donors. Four to six DR-DQ haplotypes were handled as single units for association and clustering, since linkage in the cohort was strong. A separate validation cohort of about 110 different subjects was used in addition to the approximately 610-subject first cohort. The study aimed to test whether cataloging public T cell receptors could reveal signatures of past pathogen exposure. All discovery cohort repertoires had been generated using a single sequencing platform. The T cell repertoires of under 700 subjects were profiled by immunosequencing and related to cytomegalovirus serostatus. Among 300 to 500 genotyped donors of the cohort, an average of about 240,000 unique TCR beta nucleotide sequences was sequenced per donor, of which 15% to 20% were non-productive. An earlier analysis of a few hundred of the donors applied high-throughput TCR beta sequencing to assess whether each TCR beta V gene segment acted as functional or pseudogenic.

The cohort consisted of some 730 healthy bone marrow donors. All cohort members were sampled while nominally healthy, although unrecorded immune exposures were likely present. The donor was CMV seropositive and was included in the group of some 290 seropositive cohort members. Each donor provided a peripheral blood sample, and peripheral blood mononuclear cells were used for TCR beta sequencing. Genomic DNA extraction from the blood cell samples was performed with the Qiagen DNeasy Blood Extraction Kit. What the research found in general, with its limitations: In a later analysis, TCR association rates were found to vary across HLA loci, with the most associated TCRs seen for DRB1 alleles and the fewest for HLA-C alleles. The study listed 150 to 200 TCR beta chains as associated with cytomegalovirus. Correlated functional status among segregating V segments might be attributable to linkage disequilibrium, but an unknown experimental factor could not be ruled out. In an earlier analysis of about 550 of the donors, most TCR beta V segments were observed in productive rearrangements about 90% or about 30% of the time, broadly matching IMGT annotations. Most CMV-associated TCR beta chains appeared to be HLA-restricted in a later analysis, and the HLA associations seemed to be driven largely by CMV exposure. Only TCR beta chains were sequenced in this cohort, and the absence of alpha or paired-chain data limited detectable features. The sequencing pipeline was judged likely to have produced a cluster of highly shared sequence variants as a technical artifact. A later analysis associated 16,951 TCR beta sequences with specific HLA alleles at a false discovery rate of 0.05. CMV serostatus was the only immune exposure information available for the cohort. Because some donors lacked HLA typing at each locus, the association tests relied only on the typed subset. A later genetic analysis associated a missense DCLRE1C variant with V-gene and J-gene trimming of TCR beta chains, and an independent cohort replicated the association. Compared with the roughly 700-donor mean, donors in an Asian-associated ancestry cluster had fewer N-insertions in productive TCRs, according to a later genetic analysis. Most TCR sequences were seen in very few donors, while some public TCRs were found in many individuals. In a later analysis, several top co-occurrence clusters were reported to appear linked to parvovirus B19, influenza, CMV and Epstein-Barr virus. According to the authors, the approach could potentially be generalized to other disease states and immunological phenotypes. Cytomegalovirus status was reported to be diagnosed by the classifier with high specificity and sensitivity in both the original and validation cohorts. A further reported finding was that TCR beta sequences accurately predicted the HLA-A and HLA-B alleles for most subjects in the first cohort. Because counts were too low, roughly 18 rarely observed V segments, including chromosome 9 orphons, were left out of the earlier analysis of a few hundred of the donors. A later analysis found that HLA-associated TCR beta chains were more clonally expanded and had lower generation probabilities than equally common non-associated chains. A few of the identified cytomegalovirus-associated TCR beta chains were confirmed in vitro to be specific for cytomegalovirus antigens. Roughly uniform sequencing depth across donors was assumed in presence/absence analyses, although this assumption may not hold. Because the 87-base-pair reads could not distinguish some IMGT-functional V segments, including TRBV6-2 and TRBV6-3, those segments were excluded. Strong co-occurrence of HLA alleles, especially DR and DQ, made assigning TCR associations to individual alleles difficult.

The CDR1 and CDR2 encoded by the germline V gene are SGHRS and YFSETQ. Clipping removes 5 bases from V and 2 bases from J, with 16 as the unmatched junction base count. The cysteine opens and the phenylalanine closes a CDR3 of 17 amino acids. Only the CDR3 region is kept as DNA, spanning 51 bases read in frame from base 1. The chain was built from TRBV5-1 and TRBJ2-7, and TRBD1 aligns with 7 junction nucleotides. This receptor was taken from a man aged 18 to 29 in good health and CMV-seropositive. Material for sequencing was PBMCs. CDR3 protein: CASSPKPDRVKTYEQYF. The nucleotide sequence reads as follows: TGCGCCAGCAGTCCAAAACCTGACAGGGTCAAAACCTACGAGCAGTACTTC.